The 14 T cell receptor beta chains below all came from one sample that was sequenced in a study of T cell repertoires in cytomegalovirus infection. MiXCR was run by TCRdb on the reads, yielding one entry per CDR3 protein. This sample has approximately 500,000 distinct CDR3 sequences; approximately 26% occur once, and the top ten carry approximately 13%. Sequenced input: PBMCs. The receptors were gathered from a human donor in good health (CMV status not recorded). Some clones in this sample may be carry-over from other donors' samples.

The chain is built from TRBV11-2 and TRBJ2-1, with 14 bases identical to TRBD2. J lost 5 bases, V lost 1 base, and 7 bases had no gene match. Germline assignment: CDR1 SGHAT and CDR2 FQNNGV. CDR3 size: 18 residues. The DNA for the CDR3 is TGTGCCAGCAGCTTAGGAGGACTAGCGGGAGGTCGAAACAATGAGCAGTTCTTC. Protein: CASSLGGLAGGRNNEQFF.

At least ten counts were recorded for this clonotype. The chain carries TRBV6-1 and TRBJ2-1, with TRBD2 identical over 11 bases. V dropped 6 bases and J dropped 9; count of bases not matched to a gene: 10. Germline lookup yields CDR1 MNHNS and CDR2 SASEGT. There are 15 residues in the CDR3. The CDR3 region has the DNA TGTGCCAGCAGCCCTCTCACCGGGACTAGCGGTGAGCAGTTCTTC. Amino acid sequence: CASSPLTGTSGEQFF.

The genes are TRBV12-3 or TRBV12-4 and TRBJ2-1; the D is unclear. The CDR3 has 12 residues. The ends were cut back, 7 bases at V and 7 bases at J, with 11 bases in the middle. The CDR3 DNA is TGTGCCAGCAAACCAGCATGGAATGAGCAGTTCTTC. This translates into CASKPAWNEQFF.

The CDR3 spells CASSSYRQGHQPQHF. CDR3 bases: TGTGCCAGCAGCTCGTATAGACAGGGGCATCAGCCCCAGCATTTT. This sequence joins TRBV7-8 and TRBJ1-5, with 8 bases lining up with TRBD1. The J segment lost 5 bases and the V segment lost 4 bases, leaving 7 bases of the junction unmatched. Germline V gene sequence: CDR1 SGHVS, CDR2 FQNEAQ. CDR3 length equals 15 residues.

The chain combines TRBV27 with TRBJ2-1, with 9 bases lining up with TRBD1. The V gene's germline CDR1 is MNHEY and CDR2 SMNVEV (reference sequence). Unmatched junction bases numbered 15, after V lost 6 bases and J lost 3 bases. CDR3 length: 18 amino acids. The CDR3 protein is CASSTSRTGAQGYNEQFF. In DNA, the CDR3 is TGTGCCAGCAGCACATCTAGGACAGGGGCGCAGGGCTACAATGAGCAGTTCTTC.

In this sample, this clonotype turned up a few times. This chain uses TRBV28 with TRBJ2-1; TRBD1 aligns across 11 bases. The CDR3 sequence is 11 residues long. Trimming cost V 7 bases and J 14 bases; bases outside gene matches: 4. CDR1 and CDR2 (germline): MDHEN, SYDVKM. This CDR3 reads CASIKGQGEFF. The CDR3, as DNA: TGTGCCAGCATCAAGGGACAGGGGGAGTTCTTC.

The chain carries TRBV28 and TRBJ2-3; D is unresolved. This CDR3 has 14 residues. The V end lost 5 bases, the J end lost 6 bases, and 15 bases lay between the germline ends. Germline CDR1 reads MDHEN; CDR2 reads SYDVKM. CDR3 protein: CASSPWRLQDTQYF. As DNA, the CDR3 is TGTGCCAGCAGTCCTTGGCGGTTGCAGGATACGCAGTATTTT.

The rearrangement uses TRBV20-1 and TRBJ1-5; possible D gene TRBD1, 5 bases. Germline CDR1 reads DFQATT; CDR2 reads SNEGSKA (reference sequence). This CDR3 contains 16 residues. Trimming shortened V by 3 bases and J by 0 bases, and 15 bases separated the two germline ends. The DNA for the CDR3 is TGCAGTGCTAGCGTCTTCCAGGGAAATAGCAATCAGCCCCAGCATTTT. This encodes CSASVFQGNSNQPQHF.

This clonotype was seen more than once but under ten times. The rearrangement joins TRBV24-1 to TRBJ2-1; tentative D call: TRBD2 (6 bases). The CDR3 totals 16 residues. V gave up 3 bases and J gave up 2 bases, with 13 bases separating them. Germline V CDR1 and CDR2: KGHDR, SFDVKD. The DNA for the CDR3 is TGTGCCACCAGTGATCGGAGGGACGCTACCTACAATGAGCAGTTCTTC. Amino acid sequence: CATSDRRDATYNEQFF.

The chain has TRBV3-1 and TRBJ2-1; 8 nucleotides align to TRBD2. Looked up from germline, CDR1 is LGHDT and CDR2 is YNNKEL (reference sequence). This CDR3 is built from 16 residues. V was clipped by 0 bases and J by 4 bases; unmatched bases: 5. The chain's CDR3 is CASSQDEASGYNEQFF. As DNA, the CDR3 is TGTGCCAGCAGCCAAGATGAGGCTAGCGGGTACAATGAGCAGTTCTTC.

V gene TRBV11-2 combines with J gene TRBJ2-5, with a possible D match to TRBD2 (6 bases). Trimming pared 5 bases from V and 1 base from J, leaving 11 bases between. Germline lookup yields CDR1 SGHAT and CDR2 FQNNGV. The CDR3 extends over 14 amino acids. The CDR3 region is CASSRRDSQETQYF. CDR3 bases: TGTGCCAGCAGCAGACGGGACTCCCAAGAGACCCAGTACTTC.

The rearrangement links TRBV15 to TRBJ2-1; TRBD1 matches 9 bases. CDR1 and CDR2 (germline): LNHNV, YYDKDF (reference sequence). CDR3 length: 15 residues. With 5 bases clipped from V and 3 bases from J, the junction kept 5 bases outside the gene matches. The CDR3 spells CATSARDRDYNEQFF. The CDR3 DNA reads TGTGCCACCAGCGCCCGGGACAGGGACTACAATGAGCAGTTCTTC.

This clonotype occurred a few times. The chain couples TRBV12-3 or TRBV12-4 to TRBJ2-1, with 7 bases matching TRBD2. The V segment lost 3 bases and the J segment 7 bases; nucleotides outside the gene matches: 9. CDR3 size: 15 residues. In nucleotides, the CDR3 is TGTGCCAGCAGTTTTAGGGAGGGCCTTAGAAATGAGCAGTTCTTC. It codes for CASSFREGLRNEQFF.

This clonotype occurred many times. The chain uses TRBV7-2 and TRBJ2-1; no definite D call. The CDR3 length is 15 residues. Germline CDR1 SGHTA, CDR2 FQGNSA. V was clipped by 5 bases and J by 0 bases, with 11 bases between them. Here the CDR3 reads CASSRALSSYNEQFF. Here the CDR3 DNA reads TGTGCCAGCAGCCGGGCCCTGAGCTCCTACAATGAGCAGTTCTTC.